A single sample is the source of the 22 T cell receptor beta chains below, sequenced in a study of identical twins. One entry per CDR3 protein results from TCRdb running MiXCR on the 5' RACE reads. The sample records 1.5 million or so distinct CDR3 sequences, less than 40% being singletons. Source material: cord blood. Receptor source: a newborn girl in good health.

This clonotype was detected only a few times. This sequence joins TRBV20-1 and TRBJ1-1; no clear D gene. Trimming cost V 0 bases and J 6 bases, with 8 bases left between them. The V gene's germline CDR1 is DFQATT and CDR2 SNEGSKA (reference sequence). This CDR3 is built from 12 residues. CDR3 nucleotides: TGCAGTGCTAGAGATCCGGGGTCTGAAGCTTTCTTT. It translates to CSARDPGSEAFF.

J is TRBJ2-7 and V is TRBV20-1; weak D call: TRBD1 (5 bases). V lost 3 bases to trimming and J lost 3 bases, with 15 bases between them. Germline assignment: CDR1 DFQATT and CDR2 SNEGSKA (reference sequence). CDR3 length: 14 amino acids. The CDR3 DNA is TGCAGTGCTAGGCGGCAGACCACAGGCTACGAGCAGTACTTC. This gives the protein CSARRQTTGYEQYF.

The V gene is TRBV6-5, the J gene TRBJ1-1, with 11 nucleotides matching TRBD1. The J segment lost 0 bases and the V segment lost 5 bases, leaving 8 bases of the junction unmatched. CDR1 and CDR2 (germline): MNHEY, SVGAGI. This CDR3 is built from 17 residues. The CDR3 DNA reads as TGTGCCAGCAGTCACCGGGACAGGGGGAGGGTGAACACTGAAGCTTTCTTT. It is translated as CASSHRDRGRVNTEAFF.

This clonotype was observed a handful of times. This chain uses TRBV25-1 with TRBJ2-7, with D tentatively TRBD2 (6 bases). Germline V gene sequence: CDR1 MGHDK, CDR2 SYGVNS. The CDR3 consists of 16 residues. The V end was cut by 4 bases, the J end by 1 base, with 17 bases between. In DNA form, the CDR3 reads TGTGCCAGCAGTGCCCGGGACTCCCGGATATCCTACGAGCAGTACTTC. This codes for CASSARDSRISYEQYF.

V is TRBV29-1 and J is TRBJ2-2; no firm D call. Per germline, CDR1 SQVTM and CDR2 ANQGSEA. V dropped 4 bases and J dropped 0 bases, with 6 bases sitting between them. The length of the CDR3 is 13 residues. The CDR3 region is CSVAHSNTGELFF. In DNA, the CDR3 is TGCAGCGTTGCTCACTCGAACACCGGGGAGCTGTTTTTT.

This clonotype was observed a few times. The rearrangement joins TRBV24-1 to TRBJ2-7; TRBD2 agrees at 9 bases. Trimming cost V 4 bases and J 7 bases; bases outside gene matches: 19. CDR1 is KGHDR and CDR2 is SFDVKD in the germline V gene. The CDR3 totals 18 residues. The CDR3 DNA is TGTGCCACCAGTGAGTCCGCCCCAACCAGCGGGAGGTTCAATGAGCAGTACTTC. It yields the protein CATSESAPTSGRFNEQYF.

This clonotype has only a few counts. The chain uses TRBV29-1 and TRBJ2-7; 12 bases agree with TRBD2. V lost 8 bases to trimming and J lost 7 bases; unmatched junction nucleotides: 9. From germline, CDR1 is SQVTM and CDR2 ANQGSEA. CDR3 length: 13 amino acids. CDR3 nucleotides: TGCAGCACCAGACTAGCGGGGGTCGGTGAGCAGTACTTC. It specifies CSTRLAGVGEQYF.

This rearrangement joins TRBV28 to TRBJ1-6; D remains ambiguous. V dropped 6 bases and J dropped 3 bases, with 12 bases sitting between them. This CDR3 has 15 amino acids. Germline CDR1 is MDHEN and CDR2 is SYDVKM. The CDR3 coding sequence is TGTGCCAGCAGGGCGGACGGGTTCTATAATTCACCCCTCCACTTT. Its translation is CASRADGFYNSPLHF.

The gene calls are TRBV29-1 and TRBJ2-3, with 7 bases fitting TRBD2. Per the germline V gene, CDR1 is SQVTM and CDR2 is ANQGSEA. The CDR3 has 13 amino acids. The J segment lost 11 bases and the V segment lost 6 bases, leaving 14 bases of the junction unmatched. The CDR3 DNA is TGCAGCGTCCCGGGGGGTACTAGCGCCAAGCAGTATTTT. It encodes CSVPGGTSAKQYF.

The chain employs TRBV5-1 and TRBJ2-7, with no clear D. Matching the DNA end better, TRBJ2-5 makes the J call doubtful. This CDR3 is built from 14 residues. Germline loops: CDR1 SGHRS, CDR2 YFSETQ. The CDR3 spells CASSFGAPGETQYF. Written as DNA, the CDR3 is TGCGCCAGCAGCTTCGGAGCCCCAGGAGAGACCCAGTACTTC.

CDR3 DNA: TGTGCCAGCAGCTGTTCAAATGGACTAGCGGGAGGGTACATTCAGTACTTC. This sequence encodes CASSCSNGLAGGYIQYF. V gene TRBV12-3 or TRBV12-4 combines with J gene TRBJ2-4; 15 bases are a match to TRBD2. The CDR3 is 17 residues long. Germline trimming cut 6 bases from V and 8 bases from J; bases unmatched to any gene: 11.

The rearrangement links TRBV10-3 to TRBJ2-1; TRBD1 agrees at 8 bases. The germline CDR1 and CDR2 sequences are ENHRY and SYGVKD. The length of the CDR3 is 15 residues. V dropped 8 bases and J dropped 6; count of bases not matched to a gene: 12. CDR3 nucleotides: TGTGCCATCGGACAGGGAATTAGAGCAGGCAATGAGCAGTTCTTC. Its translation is CAIGQGIRAGNEQFF.

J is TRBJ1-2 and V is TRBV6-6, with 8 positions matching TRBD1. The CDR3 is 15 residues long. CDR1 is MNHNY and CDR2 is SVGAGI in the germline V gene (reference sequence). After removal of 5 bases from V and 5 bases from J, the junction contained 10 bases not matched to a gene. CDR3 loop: CASSPSHRGGYGYTF. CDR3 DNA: TGTGCCAGCAGTCCTTCCCACAGGGGGGGGTATGGCTACACCTTC.

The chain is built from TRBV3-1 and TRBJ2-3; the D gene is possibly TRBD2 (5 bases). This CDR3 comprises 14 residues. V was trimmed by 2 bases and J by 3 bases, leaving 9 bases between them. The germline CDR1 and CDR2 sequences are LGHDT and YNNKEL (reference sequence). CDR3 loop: CASSQHGGTDTQYF. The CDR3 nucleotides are TGTGCCAGCAGCCAACACGGAGGAACAGATACGCAGTATTTT.

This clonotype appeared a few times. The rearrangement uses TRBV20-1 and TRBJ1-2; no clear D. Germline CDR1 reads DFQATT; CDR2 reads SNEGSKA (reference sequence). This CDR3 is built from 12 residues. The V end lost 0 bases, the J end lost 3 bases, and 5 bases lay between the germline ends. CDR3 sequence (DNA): TGCAGTGCTAGAGATTTCCACTATGGCTACACCTTC. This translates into CSARDFHYGYTF.

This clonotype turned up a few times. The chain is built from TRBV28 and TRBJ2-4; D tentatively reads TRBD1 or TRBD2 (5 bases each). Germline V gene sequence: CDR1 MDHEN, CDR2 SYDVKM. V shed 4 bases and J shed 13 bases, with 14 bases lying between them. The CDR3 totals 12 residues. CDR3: CASSYGMGEQYF. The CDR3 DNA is TGTGCCAGCAGTTACGGGATGGGGGAGCAGTACTTC.

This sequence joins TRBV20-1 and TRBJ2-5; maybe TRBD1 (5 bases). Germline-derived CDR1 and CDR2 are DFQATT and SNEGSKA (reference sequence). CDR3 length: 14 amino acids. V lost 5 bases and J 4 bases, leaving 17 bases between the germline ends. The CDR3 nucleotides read TGCAGTGCTTCCAGTAGGGGCAGGAGAGAGACCCAGTACTTC. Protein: CSASSRGRRETQYF.

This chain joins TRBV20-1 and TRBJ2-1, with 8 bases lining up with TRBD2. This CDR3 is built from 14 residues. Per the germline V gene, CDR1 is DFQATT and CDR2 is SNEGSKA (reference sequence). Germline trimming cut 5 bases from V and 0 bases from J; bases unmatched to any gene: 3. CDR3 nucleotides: TGCAGTGCTCTAGCGGGTCCCTCCTACAATGAGCAGTTCTTC. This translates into CSALAGPSYNEQFF.

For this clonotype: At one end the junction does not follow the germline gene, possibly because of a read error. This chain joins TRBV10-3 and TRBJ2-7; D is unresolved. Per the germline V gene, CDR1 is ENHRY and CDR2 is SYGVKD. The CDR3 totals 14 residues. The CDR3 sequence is CAFSDGLSSYEQYF. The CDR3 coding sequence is TGTGCCTTCAGTGATGGGTTAAGCTCCTACGAGCAGTACTTC.

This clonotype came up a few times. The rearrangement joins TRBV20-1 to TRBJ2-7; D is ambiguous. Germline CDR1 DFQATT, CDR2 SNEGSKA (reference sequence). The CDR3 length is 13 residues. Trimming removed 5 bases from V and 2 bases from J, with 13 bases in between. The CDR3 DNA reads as TGCAGTGCTTCTCCAGCGCTCGCCTACGAGCAGTACTTC. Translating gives CSASPALAYEQYF.

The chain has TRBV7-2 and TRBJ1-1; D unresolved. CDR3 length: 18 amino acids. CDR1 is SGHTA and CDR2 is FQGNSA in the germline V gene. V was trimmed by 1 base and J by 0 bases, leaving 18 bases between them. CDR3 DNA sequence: TGTGCCAGCAGCTTAGAGGCCCGGGCTCTTGGGATGAACACTGAAGCTTTCTTT. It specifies CASSLEARALGMNTEAFF.

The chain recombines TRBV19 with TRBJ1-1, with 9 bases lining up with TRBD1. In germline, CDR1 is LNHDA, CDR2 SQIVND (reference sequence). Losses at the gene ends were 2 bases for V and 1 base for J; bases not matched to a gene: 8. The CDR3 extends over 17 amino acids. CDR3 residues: CASSITGTGGPNTEAFF. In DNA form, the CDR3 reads TGTGCCAGTAGTATAACGGGAACAGGGGGCCCGAACACTGAAGCTTTCTTT. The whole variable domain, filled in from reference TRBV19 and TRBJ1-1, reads DGGITQSPKYLFRKEGQNVTLSCEQNLNHDAMYWYRQDPGQGLRLIYYSQIVNDFQKGDIAEGYSVSREKKESFPLTVTSAQKNPTAFYLCASSITGTGGPNTEAFFGQGTRLTVV.